These T cell receptor beta chains were read from a single sample in a study of cytomegalovirus exposure and HLA in healthy donors. The repertoire was sequenced with immunoSEQ multiplex PCR; TCRdb's copy has only in-frame clones and lacks some. The sample includes 75,000 to 95,000 clones, approximately 84% seen only once; the top ten take 2.1%. The sequenced sample was PBMCs. Every receptor here comes from a man aged 18 to 30 in good health and CMV-seronegative. CDR3s include the opening cysteine and the closing phenylalanine or tryptophan. A D gene is named only where the DNA matches it firmly. Clone size is not always given. Where it is, it says once, few, many or a class for expanded clones.

len: 13
d_gene: -
abundance: -
v_gene: TRBV29-1
j_gene: TRBJ1-2
CDR3aa: CSADISVNYGYTF
CDR3nt: TGCAGCGCGGACATTTCGGTAAACTATGGCTACACCTTC

len: 16
d_gene: -
abundance: few
v_gene: TRBV2
j_gene: TRBJ1-5
CDR3aa: CASSVHRVYKDQPQHF
CDR3nt: TGTGCCAGCAGTGTTCACAGGGTGTATAAGGATCAGCCCCAGCATTTT

len: 15
d_gene: TRBD2
abundance: -
v_gene: TRBV18
j_gene: TRBJ2-1
CDR3aa: CASSRFGTSYNEQFF
CDR3nt: TGTGCCAGCTCACGTTTCGGGACTAGCTACAATGAGCAGTTCTTC

len: 11
d_gene: -
abundance: few
v_gene: TRBV5-6
j_gene: TRBJ1-1
CDR3aa: CASTGGQEAFF
CDR3nt: TGTGCCAGCACCGGTGGGCAGGAAGCTTTCTTT

len: 11
d_gene: -
abundance: -
v_gene: TRBV2
j_gene: TRBJ1-2
CDR3aa: CASSGHYGYTF
CDR3nt: TGTGCCAGCAGTGGGCATTATGGCTACACCTTC

len: 15
d_gene: TRBD1
abundance: -
v_gene: TRBV9
j_gene: TRBJ1-2
CDR3aa: CASSVDYRTGYGYTF
CDR3nt: TGTGCCAGCAGCGTAGATTATAGGACAGGGTATGGCTACACCTTC

len: 15
d_gene: TRBD1
abundance: -
v_gene: TRBV12-5
j_gene: TRBJ2-7
CDR3aa: CASGLGQGMAHEQYF
CDR3nt: TGTGCTAGTGGTTTGGGACAGGGGATGGCACACGAGCAGTACTTC

len: 17
d_gene: TRBD2
abundance: -
v_gene: TRBV5-1
j_gene: TRBJ2-2
CDR3aa: CASSQLGLAGGGGELFF
CDR3nt: TGCGCCAGCAGCCAACTCGGACTAGCGGGAGGAGGCGGGGAGCTGTTTTTT

len: 15
d_gene: TRBD2
abundance: -
v_gene: TRBV28
j_gene: TRBJ2-7
CDR3aa: CASSLGTRGHWEQYF
CDR3nt: TGTGCCAGCAGCCTGGGGACTAGGGGACATTGGGAACAGTACTTC

len: 15
d_gene: -
abundance: -
v_gene: TRBV6-1
j_gene: TRBJ2-5
CDR3aa: CASSRAPGTSETQYF
CDR3nt: TGTGCCAGCTCCCGCGCCCCCGGGACATCGGAGACCCAGTACTTC

len: 13
d_gene: -
abundance: -
v_gene: TRBV12-5
j_gene: TRBJ1-5
CDR3aa: CASGLDADQPQHF
CDR3nt: TGTGCTAGTGGTTTGGATGCAGATCAGCCCCAGCATTTT

len: 13
d_gene: -
abundance: -
v_gene: TRBV6-5
j_gene: TRBJ1-1
CDR3aa: CASSYSYVTEAFF
CDR3nt: TGTGCCAGCAGTTACTCGTATGTCACTGAAGCTTTCTTT

len: 12
d_gene: -
abundance: -
v_gene: TRBV25-1
j_gene: TRBJ1-1
CDR3aa: CASTGVNTEAFF
CDR3nt: TGTGCCAGCACAGGGGTGAACACTGAAGCTTTCTTT

len: 16
d_gene: TRBD2
abundance: -
v_gene: TRBV9
j_gene: TRBJ2-1
CDR3aa: CASSDLAGGPYNEQFF
CDR3nt: TGTGCCAGCAGCGACCTAGCGGGAGGGCCCTACAATGAGCAGTTCTTC

len: 13
d_gene: TRBD2
abundance: once
v_gene: TRBV7-8
j_gene: TRBJ2-5
CDR3aa: CASSSGRKETQYF
CDR3nt: TGTGCCAGCAGCTCCGGGAGGAAAGAGACCCAGTACTTC

len: 13
d_gene: -
abundance: -
v_gene: TRBV5-6
j_gene: TRBJ2-7
CDR3aa: CASSHRVLLEQYF
CDR3nt: TGTGCCAGCAGCCACAGGGTGCTCCTCGAGCAGTACTTC

len: 15
d_gene: -
abundance: once
v_gene: TRBV29-1
j_gene: TRBJ2-1
CDR3aa: CSVEVRGGRRDEQFF
CDR3nt: TGCAGCGTTGAAGTGCGTGGGGGGAGGAGGGATGAGCAGTTCTTC

len: 15
d_gene: TRBD1
abundance: -
v_gene: TRBV30
j_gene: TRBJ1-5
CDR3aa: CAWSDGQAPNIPQHF
CDR3nt: TGTGCCTGGAGTGACGGACAGGCCCCAAATATCCCCCAGCATTTT

len: 16
d_gene: TRBD1
abundance: -
v_gene: TRBV19
j_gene: TRBJ1-5
CDR3aa: CASSIPGQGAGQPQHF
CDR3nt: TGTGCCAGTAGTATCCCGGGACAGGGGGCTGGGCAGCCCCAGCATTTT

len: 12
d_gene: -
abundance: -
v_gene: TRBV2
j_gene: TRBJ1-2
CDR3aa: CASKGSYYGYTF
CDR3nt: TGTGCCAGCAAGGGGTCGTACTATGGCTACACCTTC

len: 12
d_gene: -
abundance: few
v_gene: TRBV19
j_gene: TRBJ1-2
CDR3aa: CASRSLGGGYTF
CDR3nt: TGTGCCAGTCGCTCCTTGGGGGGGGGCTACACCTTC

len: 12
d_gene: -
abundance: few
v_gene: TRBV10-2
j_gene: TRBJ1-5
CDR3aa: CASSDPVQPQHF
CDR3nt: TGCGCCAGCAGTGACCCGGTCCAGCCCCAGCATTTT

len: 15
d_gene: -
abundance: -
v_gene: TRBV2
j_gene: TRBJ2-5
CDR3aa: CASMRDSRGGETQYF
CDR3nt: TGTGCCAGCATGAGGGACTCCCGGGGCGGAGAGACCCAGTACTTC

len: 15
d_gene: -
abundance: once
v_gene: TRBV6-1
j_gene: TRBJ1-1
CDR3aa: CASKDPGHLNTEAFF
CDR3nt: TGTGCCAGCAAGGACCCGGGACACTTAAACACTGAAGCTTTCTTT

len: 13
d_gene: -
abundance: -
v_gene: TRBV10-2
j_gene: TRBJ2-7
CDR3aa: CASSEPGFTPQYF
CDR3nt: TGCGCCAGCAGTGAGCCGGGGTTCACACCGCAGTACTTC

len: 14
d_gene: TRBD1
abundance: -
v_gene: TRBV7-9
j_gene: TRBJ1-2
CDR3aa: CASSVGQGNNGYTF
CDR3nt: TGTGCCAGCAGCGTGGGACAGGGAAATAATGGCTACACCTTC

len: 14
d_gene: -
abundance: -
v_gene: TRBV4-1
j_gene: TRBJ2-7
CDR3aa: CASSQDPHLYEQYF
CDR3nt: TGCGCCAGCAGCCAAGATCCCCACTTATACGAGCAGTACTTC

len: 17
d_gene: TRBD2
abundance: -
v_gene: TRBV4-1
j_gene: TRBJ2-4
CDR3aa: CASSQDEPLTGGDIQYF
CDR3nt: TGCGCCAGCAGCCAAGATGAGCCGTTGACGGGAGGGGACATTCAGTACTTC

len: 14
d_gene: -
abundance: -
v_gene: TRBV30
j_gene: TRBJ1-2
CDR3aa: CAWSRQTGRGGYTF
CDR3nt: TGTGCCTGGAGCCGACAGACGGGGAGGGGGGGCTACACCTTC

len: 12
d_gene: TRBD2
abundance: -
v_gene: TRBV7-9
j_gene: TRBJ2-1
CDR3aa: CASSLGGGEQFF
CDR3nt: TGTGCCAGCAGCTTGGGGGGGGGTGAGCAGTTCTTC

len: 13
d_gene: TRBD1
abundance: -
v_gene: TRBV27
j_gene: TRBJ1-2
CDR3aa: CASGDRGLYGYTF
CDR3nt: TGTGCCAGCGGTGACAGGGGGCTCTATGGCTACACCTTC

len: 15
d_gene: -
abundance: few
v_gene: TRBV28
j_gene: TRBJ1-6
CDR3aa: CASRPTSSYNSPLHF
CDR3nt: TGTGCCAGCCGCCCAACAAGCTCCTATAATTCACCCCTCCACTTT

len: 15
d_gene: TRBD1
abundance: once
v_gene: TRBV29-1
j_gene: TRBJ1-3
CDR3aa: CSVSGQSISGNTIYF
CDR3nt: TGCAGCGTTTCGGGACAGAGCATCTCTGGAAACACCATATATTTT

len: 14
d_gene: TRBD2
abundance: -
v_gene: TRBV7-6
j_gene: TRBJ2-5
CDR3aa: CASSPGTSQETQYF
CDR3nt: TGTGCCAGCAGCCCAGGGACTAGCCAAGAGACCCAGTACTTC

len: 13
d_gene: TRBD1
abundance: -
v_gene: TRBV30
j_gene: TRBJ1-2
CDR3aa: CAWSGTGTGGYTF
CDR3nt: TGTGCCTGGAGTGGAACCGGGACAGGGGGCTACACCTTC

len: 16
d_gene: -
abundance: -
v_gene: TRBV28
j_gene: TRBJ2-3
CDR3aa: CASSWGRADRTDTQYF
CDR3nt: TGTGCCAGCAGTTGGGGAAGAGCGGACCGCACAGATACGCAGTATTTT

len: 13
d_gene: -
abundance: once
v_gene: TRBV6-1
j_gene: TRBJ2-1
CDR3aa: CASRRGYYNEQFF
CDR3nt: TGTGCCAGCCGGCGGGGATACTACAATGAGCAGTTCTTC

len: 17
d_gene: TRBD1
abundance: -
v_gene: TRBV2
j_gene: TRBJ1-4
CDR3aa: CASRPDRGRVANEKLFF
CDR3nt: TGTGCCAGCAGGCCAGACAGGGGGAGAGTGGCTAATGAAAAACTGTTTTTT

len: 15
d_gene: TRBD2
abundance: few
v_gene: TRBV6-1
j_gene: TRBJ2-3
CDR3aa: CASSPPGGVTDTQYF
CDR3nt: TGTGCCAGCAGTCCCCCCGGGGGGGTGACGGATACGCAGTATTTT

len: 11
d_gene: -
abundance: -
v_gene: TRBV6-1
j_gene: TRBJ1-5
CDR3aa: CASAQNQPQHF
CDR3nt: TGTGCCAGCGCCCAGAATCAGCCCCAGCATTTT

len: 14
d_gene: -
abundance: -
v_gene: TRBV11-2
j_gene: TRBJ1-2
CDR3aa: CASSLTDDNYGYTF
CDR3nt: TGTGCCAGCAGCTTAACTGATGATAACTATGGCTACACCTTC

len: 14
d_gene: TRBD1
abundance: -
v_gene: TRBV7-8
j_gene: TRBJ1-1
CDR3aa: CASSHRDRATEAFF
CDR3nt: TGTGCCAGCAGCCACCGGGACAGGGCCACTGAAGCTTTCTTT

len: 15
d_gene: -
abundance: -
v_gene: TRBV6-1
j_gene: TRBJ2-2
CDR3aa: CASSERTLAGGELFF
CDR3nt: TGTGCCAGCAGTGAAAGGACACTCGCTGGCGGGGAGCTGTTTTTT

len: 16
d_gene: -
abundance: -
v_gene: TRBV4-3
j_gene: TRBJ2-7
CDR3aa: CASSQIGSRVWSEQYF
CDR3nt: TGCGCCAGCAGCCAAATAGGGTCCAGGGTCTGGTCCGAGCAGTACTTC

len: 14
d_gene: -
abundance: -
v_gene: TRBV5-5
j_gene: TRBJ1-6
CDR3aa: CASSYRGENSPLHF
CDR3nt: TGTGCCAGCAGCTATCGGGGGGAAAATTCACCCCTCCACTTT

len: 15
d_gene: -
abundance: -
v_gene: TRBV15
j_gene: TRBJ2-4
CDR3aa: CATSRAGEAKNIQYF
CDR3nt: TGTGCCACCAGCAGAGCTGGAGAAGCCAAAAACATTCAGTACTTC

len: 15
d_gene: TRBD1
abundance: -
v_gene: TRBV19
j_gene: TRBJ1-1
CDR3aa: CASSPRQGIGTEAFF
CDR3nt: TGTGCCAGTAGTCCCCGACAGGGGATCGGCACTGAAGCTTTCTTT

len: 14
d_gene: -
abundance: -
v_gene: TRBV25-1
j_gene: TRBJ2-3
CDR3aa: CASSEFRGADTQYF
CDR3nt: TGTGCCAGCAGTGAATTCAGGGGCGCAGATACGCAGTATTTT

len: 15
d_gene: -
abundance: -
v_gene: TRBV10-2
j_gene: TRBJ2-3
CDR3aa: CASSESLTSTDTQYF
CDR3nt: TGCGCCAGCAGTGAGTCGTTGACAAGCACAGATACGCAGTATTTT

len: 14
d_gene: TRBD1
abundance: -
v_gene: TRBV28
j_gene: TRBJ1-2
CDR3aa: CASSDQGANYGYTF
CDR3nt: TGTGCCAGCAGTGACCAGGGGGCCAACTATGGCTACACCTTC

len: 14
d_gene: TRBD1
abundance: -
v_gene: TRBV2
j_gene: TRBJ2-7
CDR3aa: CASSEQGAEYEQYF
CDR3nt: TGTGCCAGCAGTGAACAGGGGGCAGAATATGAGCAGTACTTC

len: 12
d_gene: TRBD1
abundance: -
v_gene: TRBV30
j_gene: TRBJ1-1
CDR3aa: CAWDRGDTEAFF
CDR3nt: TGTGCCTGGGACAGGGGGGACACTGAAGCTTTCTTT

len: 12
d_gene: -
abundance: -
v_gene: TRBV29-1
j_gene: TRBJ2-2
CDR3aa: CSVEGSVGELFF
CDR3nt: TGCAGCGTTGAAGGGAGCGTCGGGGAGCTGTTTTTT

len: 13
d_gene: -
abundance: -
v_gene: TRBV6-5
j_gene: TRBJ1-5
CDR3aa: CASSQGGNQPQHF
CDR3nt: TGTGCCAGCAGTCAAGGCGGGAATCAGCCCCAGCATTTT

len: 14
d_gene: -
abundance: -
v_gene: TRBV5-1
j_gene: TRBJ2-2
CDR3aa: CASSFSGNTGELFF
CDR3nt: TGCGCCAGCAGCTTCTCCGGGAACACCGGGGAGCTGTTTTTT

len: 16
d_gene: -
abundance: -
v_gene: TRBV11-2
j_gene: TRBJ2-7
CDR3aa: CASSLAAGVRTYEQYF
CDR3nt: TGTGCCAGCAGCTTAGCGGCAGGGGTAAGAACCTACGAGCAGTACTTC

len: 12
d_gene: -
abundance: once
v_gene: TRBV9
j_gene: TRBJ1-2
CDR3aa: CASGDPGYGYTF
CDR3nt: TGTGCCAGCGGTGACCCGGGCTATGGCTACACCTTC

len: 13
d_gene: -
abundance: -
v_gene: TRBV7-8
j_gene: TRBJ1-1
CDR3aa: CASSFTVNTEAFF
CDR3nt: TGTGCCAGCAGCTTTACGGTGAACACTGAAGCTTTCTTT

len: 16
d_gene: TRBD2
abundance: few
v_gene: TRBV30
j_gene: TRBJ2-7
CDR3aa: CAWSVSGSGRVGEQYF
CDR3nt: TGTGCCTGGAGTGTTTCTGGCAGCGGGAGAGTAGGCGAGCAGTACTTC

len: 15
d_gene: -
abundance: -
v_gene: TRBV19
j_gene: TRBJ1-6
CDR3aa: CASSHTGIFGSPLHF
CDR3nt: TGTGCCAGTAGTCACACAGGGATTTTTGGATCACCCCTCCACTTT